What follows is one T cell receptor beta chain and its context. The data were obtained in a study of OX40 agonist ivuxolimab in advanced cancers. Study-level information: Every 2 weeks, ivuxolimab was infused into the patients intravenously at between 0.01 and 10 mg/kg. One hepatocellular carcinoma and two cutaneous melanoma patients partially responded.

The protocol was immunoSEQ multiplex PCR, while the TCRdb copy is restricted to in-frame clones and leaves out a portion. The sample records fewer than 110,000 clones, around 93% being singletons. The V end lost 5 bases, the J end lost 0 bases, and 10 bases lay between the germline ends. The CDR3 totals 14 residues. Per the germline V gene, CDR1 is MNHEY and CDR2 is SVGAGI. This TCR was sampled from an adult with an advanced solid tumor such as melanoma, head and neck, liver or kidney cancer. This chain connects TRBV6-5 to TRBJ1-1; D unclear. The input for sequencing was CD4+ or CD8+ T cells sorted from blood, taken in a trial of the OX40 agonist ivuxolimab. CDR3 loop: CASSPLLMNTEAFF. For the CDR3, the DNA is TGTGCCAGCAGTCCCTTGTTAATGAACACTGAAGCTTTCTTT.